These 22 T cell receptor beta chains were sequenced from one sample in a study of shared clonotypes between healthy human individuals. Repertoires were generated with immunoSEQ multiplex PCR, while TCRdb's copy carries only in-frame clones and drops some. The sample consists of about 820,000 clones, 80% to 95% of them appearing once. CD45RO negativity and positive selection for CCR7 defined naive CD8 cells, a population that excluded terminally differentiated effector memory CD45RA+ cells. The specimen was naive CD8+ T cells sorted from blood. The source is a man aged 25-40 years in good health.

V gene TRBV7-2 combines with J gene TRBJ2-7; D is undetermined. The V gene's germline CDR1 is SGHTA and CDR2 FQGNSA. The CDR3 sequence is 13 residues long. V dropped 5 bases and J dropped 3 bases, with 11 bases sitting between them. CDR3 nucleotides: TGTGCCAGCAGCCCCTTCGATCACTACGAGCAGTACTTC. It translates to CASSPFDHYEQYF. Based on the CDR3 plus reference TRBV7-2 and TRBJ2-7, the full variable domain is GAGVSQSPSNKVTEKGKDVELRCDPISGHTALYWYRQSLGQGLEFLIYFQGNSAPDKSGLPSDRFSAERTGGSVSTLTIQRTQQEDSAVYLCASSPFDHYEQYFGPGTRLTVT.

The chain is built from TRBV11-2 and TRBJ1-1; no reliable D call. The CDR3 loop spans 14 amino acids. Germline CDR1 and CDR2: SGHAT and FQNNGV. Trimming stripped 5 bases from V and 2 bases from J, with 12 bases between. Written as DNA, the CDR3 is TGTGCCAGCAGCCTAGCGGGCCCTAACACTGAAGCTTTCTTT. This encodes CASSLAGPNTEAFF.

The chain carries TRBV7-9 and TRBJ2-7; 10 nucleotides agree with TRBD2. V shed 3 bases and J 4 bases; nucleotides not matched to a gene: 6. The CDR3 consists of 15 residues. Germline V gene sequence: CDR1 SEHNR, CDR2 FQNEAQ (reference sequence). CDR3 bases: TGTGCCAGCAGCTTGGTTCGAGCGGGAGGGTACGAGCAGTACTTC. As protein: CASSLVRAGGYEQYF.

The V call is TRBV4-1, the J call TRBJ2-3; 7 bases agree with TRBD2. Germline CDR1 MGHRA, CDR2 YSYEKL. V shed 1 base, J shed 4 bases, and the junction held 11 bases outside the gene matches. The CDR3 has 17 amino acids. The CDR3 here is CASSQVPRESRPDTQYF. Here the CDR3 DNA reads TGCGCCAGCAGCCAAGTACCGCGGGAGTCACGGCCAGATACGCAGTATTTT.

V usage is TRBV13 and J usage is TRBJ2-5; D is undetermined. The germline CDR1 and CDR2 sequences are PRHDT and FYEKMQ (reference sequence). Trimming took off 1 base at V and 1 base at J, with 7 bases between the two ends. The CDR3 has 14 residues. The CDR3 nucleotides are TGTGCCAGCAGCTTAGCGGGTCCCCAAGAGACCCAGTACTTC. Its protein is CASSLAGPQETQYF.

The rearrangement joins TRBV5-6 to TRBJ2-7; D ambiguous. Germline V CDR1 and CDR2: SGHDT, YYEEEE. The V and J ends lost 4 bases and 6 bases respectively, with 8 bases between them. The CDR3 has 11 amino acids. CDR3 in DNA: TGTGCCAGCAGCGGTTACGGCGAGCAGTACTTC. Translation: CASSGYGEQYF.

Here the CDR3 reads CASSEGRGFDTGELFF. The CDR3 nucleotides are TGTGCCAGCAGTGAAGGTCGAGGGTTCGACACCGGGGAGCTGTTTTTT. The J gene is TRBJ2-2, the V gene TRBV2; possible D gene TRBD2, 5 bases. The CDR3 has 16 amino acids. Per the germline V gene, CDR1 is SNHLY and CDR2 is FYNNEI. Trimming left V 1 base short and J 3 bases short, with 12 bases between.

The rearrangement links TRBV7-9 to TRBJ2-7, with D unresolved. The CDR3 is 14 residues long. Germline-derived CDR1 and CDR2 are SEHNR and FQNEAQ (reference sequence). V dropped 1 base and J dropped 2 bases, with 9 bases sitting between them. Here the CDR3 reads CASSLVGRTYEQYF. The CDR3 bases are TGTGCCAGCAGCTTAGTCGGACGGACCTACGAGCAGTACTTC.

The chain combines TRBV5-4 with TRBJ1-5, with 7 bases that match TRBD1. The CDR3 has 16 amino acids. Losses at the gene ends were 0 bases for V and 5 bases for J; bases not matched to a gene: 8. Germline V CDR1 and CDR2: SGHNT, YYREEE (reference sequence). CDR3 region: CASSLAGTAIYQPQHF. CDR3 nucleotide sequence: TGTGCCAGCAGCTTGGCCGGGACAGCCATTTATCAGCCCCAGCATTTT.

The chain is built from TRBV9 and TRBJ2-7; D is perhaps TRBD1 or TRBD2 (5 bases each). V lost 4 bases, J lost 4 bases, and 18 bases lay in between. Germline-derived CDR1 and CDR2 are SGDLS and YYNGEE. This CDR3 is 15 amino acids long. In DNA form, the CDR3 reads TGTGCCAGCAGCCCTGGGGGTTCAGGATTATACGAGCAGTACTTC. Its protein is CASSPGGSGLYEQYF.

This rearrangement joins TRBV5-1 to TRBJ2-2; 7 positions match TRBD2. The CDR3 has 15 residues. Germline assignment: CDR1 SGHRS and CDR2 YFSETQ. V lost 2 bases and J lost 2; bases outside the gene matches: 3. The CDR3 sequence: CASSLLAKNTGELFF. Here the CDR3 DNA reads TGCGCCAGCAGCTTACTAGCGAAAAACACCGGGGAGCTGTTTTTT.

This sequence joins TRBV6-6 and TRBJ2-7; TRBD2 matches at 7 bases. V lost 6 bases and J lost 0; bases outside the gene matches: 11. The CDR3 loop spans 16 amino acids. Germline V CDR1 and CDR2: MNHNY, SVGAGI (reference sequence). Here the CDR3 reads CASRQPSGGSSYEQYF. DNA for the CDR3: TGTGCCAGCAGACAACCTAGCGGAGGCAGCTCCTACGAGCAGTACTTC.

This sequence joins TRBV11-2 and TRBJ1-1; D call uncertain. Trimming removed 5 bases at V and 0 bases at J, with 16 bases between. Looked up from germline, CDR1 is SGHAT and CDR2 is FQNNGV. The CDR3 has 16 amino acids. CDR3 region: CASSPAYGGMNTEAFF. The CDR3, as DNA: TGTGCCAGCAGCCCCGCCTATGGAGGAATGAACACTGAAGCTTTCTTT. The full variable domain, completed using reference TRBV11-2 and TRBJ1-1, is EAGVAQSPRYKIIEKRQSVAFWCNPISGHATLYWYQQILGQGPKLLIQFQNNGVVDDSQLPKDRFSAERLKGVDSTLKIQPAKLEDSAVYLCASSPAYGGMNTEAFFGQGTRLTVV.

As to this clone: The sample holds other DNA sequences that translate to the same CDR3. This chain connects TRBV30 to TRBJ2-7, with TRBD1 matching 9 bases. This CDR3 has 13 amino acids. CDR1 is GTSNPN and CDR2 is SVGIG in the germline V gene (reference sequence). Trimming took 5 bases from V and 1 from J; bases not matched to a gene: 3. In DNA, the CDR3 is TGTGCCTGGGGGACAGGGAATTCCTACGAGCAGTACTTC. Translated, it gives CAWGTGNSYEQYF. The entire variable domain, with the rest obtained from reference TRBV30 and TRBJ2-7, is as follows: SQTIHQWPATLVQPVGSPLSLECTVEGTSNPNLYWYRQAAGRGLQLLFYSVGIGQISSEVPQNLSASRPQDRQFILSSKKLLLSDSGFYLCAWGTGNSYEQYFGPGTRLTVT.

The chain uses TRBV15 and TRBJ2-7, with 8 bases identical to TRBD2. CDR1 LNHNV and CDR2 YYDKDF come from the germline V gene (reference sequence). V dropped 5 bases and J dropped 5; count of bases not matched to a gene: 8. The CDR3 has 14 residues. The CDR3 spells CATSPQREIDEQYF. As DNA, the CDR3 is TGTGCCACCAGCCCTCAGCGGGAGATCGACGAGCAGTACTTC. Drawing the rest from reference TRBV15 and TRBJ2-7, the complete variable domain is DAMVIQNPRYQVTQFGKPVTLSCSQTLNHNVMYWYQQKSSQAPKLLFHYYDKDFNNEADTPDNFQSRRPNTSFCFLDIRSPGLGDTAMYLCATSPQREIDEQYFGPGTRLTVT.

Worth noting for this clone: Other DNA sequences from this sample encode an identical CDR3 as well. V usage is TRBV27 and J usage is TRBJ2-7; D gene unclear. CDR3 size: 13 residues. With 0 bases removed from V and 2 bases from J, the gap between germline ends came to 5 bases. Germline CDR1 MNHEY, CDR2 SMNVEV (reference sequence). The CDR3 protein is CASSLSPAYEQYF. CDR3 bases: TGTGCCAGCAGTTTATCTCCGGCCTACGAGCAGTACTTC.

This chain joins TRBV5-5 and TRBJ2-7; D tentatively fits TRBD1 or TRBD2 (5 bases each). Trimming pared 4 bases from V and 2 bases from J, leaving 10 bases between. Germline V gene lookup returns CDR1 SGHKS and CDR2 YYEKEE (reference sequence). This CDR3 is 13 amino acids long. CDR3 DNA: TGTGCCAGCAGCAGGGACCCAACCTACGAGCAGTACTTC. Residues: CASSRDPTYEQYF.

This sequence joins TRBV29-1 and TRBJ2-7; TRBD2 agrees at 8 bases. Germline V gene sequence: CDR1 SQVTM, CDR2 ANQGSEA. The CDR3 length is 15 residues. The trim removed 2 bases at V and 0 bases at J, leaving 6 bases unmatched. CDR3 loop: CSVESQRGSSYEQYF. The DNA of the CDR3 is TGCAGCGTTGAATCCCAGCGGGGGAGCTCCTACGAGCAGTACTTC.

This clone was seen only once. This sequence joins TRBV7-2 and TRBJ2-2; 7 bases match TRBD1. V shed 5 bases and J 8 bases; nucleotides not matched to a gene: 14. The CDR3 runs 16 residues. Germline V gene data show CDR1 as SGHTA and CDR2 as FQGNSA. In nucleotides, the CDR3 is TGTGCCAGCAGCCGTACAGGGGCTCCCTTAACTGGGGAGCTGTTTTTT. Amino acid sequence: CASSRTGAPLTGELFF. The full variable domain, with the rest looked up from reference TRBV7-2 and TRBJ2-2, is GAGVSQSPSNKVTEKGKDVELRCDPISGHTALYWYRQSLGQGLEFLIYFQGNSAPDKSGLPSDRFSAERTGGSVSTLTIQRTQQEDSAVYLCASSRTGAPLTGELFFGEGSRLTVL.

This chain links TRBV5-6 with TRBJ2-5; D might be TRBD2 (5 bases). Between the trimmed V and J ends, which lost 0 bases and 4 bases, there was a span of 13 bases. CDR3 length equals 15 residues. In germline, CDR1 is SGHDT, CDR2 YYEEEE. The CDR3 reads CASSLAAVGGETQYF. Here the CDR3 DNA reads TGTGCCAGCAGCTTGGCGGCGGTCGGAGGAGAGACCCAGTACTTC.

The gene calls are TRBV12-2 and TRBJ2-5; TRBD2 reflects the table's D call only, with no check against the DNA. TRBV12-2 is a known pseudogene. The CDR3 runs to 16 residues. The CDR3 region is CASRPDGTHRGETQYF. CDR3 bases: TGTGCAAGTCGCCCAGATGGCACCCACCGGGGAGAGACCCAGTACTTC.

The chain is built from TRBV28 and TRBJ2-2; D is unresolved. The V end lost 4 bases, the J end lost 1 base, and 10 bases lay between the germline ends. The CDR3 is 15 amino acids. Germline assignment: CDR1 MDHEN and CDR2 SYDVKM. The chain's CDR3 is CASSSLRQNTGELFF. DNA of the CDR3: TGTGCCAGCAGTTCCCTGAGGCAGAACACCGGGGAGCTGTTTTTT.